One sample yielded the 2 T cell receptor beta chains listed below, sequenced in a study of blood T cell repertoires in COVID-19. Generated by immunoSEQ multiplex PCR, the TCRdb table keeps only in-frame clones and is missing some. Among over 100,000 clones listed, approximately 81% were seen once. Sequencing was performed on peripheral blood. The origin of the receptors is a woman older than 75 with acute or convalescent COVID-19.

The gene calls are TRBV20-1 and TRBJ2-5; 7 nucleotides line up with TRBD2. J lost 5 bases, V lost 3 bases, and 9 bases had no gene match. The CDR3 totals 14 residues. CDR1 and CDR2 from the germline V gene are DFQATT and SNEGSKA (reference sequence). The CDR3 here is CSASRAGDEETQYF. For the CDR3, the DNA is TGCAGTGCTAGTCGGGCGGGAGATGAGGAGACCCAGTACTTC.

The V call is TRBV27, the J call TRBJ2-2, with TRBD1 matching over 10 bases. CDR3 length: 16 residues. V lost 5 bases, J lost 5 bases, and 8 bases stayed unmatched. Looked up from germline, CDR1 is MNHEY and CDR2 is SMNVEV (reference sequence). The CDR3 DNA is TGTGCCAGCAGTCCCCCGGGACAGGGGAAAACCGGGGAGCTGTTTTTT. It encodes CASSPPGQGKTGELFF.